The next 18 T cell receptor beta chains were all read from a single sample in a study of T cells after posttransplantation cyclophosphamide. The method was immunoSEQ multiplex PCR; TCRdb's version includes in-frame clones alone and lacks a portion of them. The table includes around 18,000 clones, 77% detected once. A marrow graft followed busulfan-fludarabine conditioning, with cyclophosphamide on days +3 and +4. This specimen was CD8+ T cells sorted from PBMCs, taken roughly 1,900 days after a stem cell transplant with posttransplant cyclophosphamide. These receptor sequences come from a female patient aged 40-49 years who received an allogeneic stem cell transplant from a related donor, was CMV-positive, and had no GVHD. These T cells may partly come from the graft donor.

A single count supports this clone. This chain uses TRBV29-1 with TRBJ1-2; the D is unclear. The CDR3 sequence is 14 residues long. Trimming took 0 bases from V and 4 from J, leaving 12 bases between them. Germline loops: CDR1 SQVTM, CDR2 ANQGSEA. The DNA of the CDR3 is TGCAGCGTTGAAGATTCAGGCTACCTCTATGGCTACACCTTC. It translates to CSVEDSGYLYGYTF. The complete variable domain, with remaining parts taken from reference TRBV29-1 and TRBJ1-2, reads SAVISQKPSRDICQRGTSLTIQCQVDSQVTMMFWYRQQPGQSLTLIATANQGSEATYESGFVIDKFPISRPNLTFSTLTVSNMSPEDSSIYLCSVEDSGYLYGYTFGSGTRLTVV.

The rearrangement links TRBV5-8 to TRBJ2-3, with TRBD2 matching over 10 bases. From germline, CDR1 is SGHTS and CDR2 YDEGEE. Losses at the gene ends were 4 bases for V and 8 bases for J; bases not matched to a gene: 4. This CDR3 is built from 13 residues. CDR3 in DNA: TGTGCCAGCAGCCAGGAGCGGGGGGGTACGCAGTATTTT. Translating it yields CASSQERGGTQYF. Variable domain in full (rest from reference TRBV5-8 and TRBJ2-3): EAGVTQSPTHLIKTRGQQATLRCSPISGHTSVYWYQQALGLGLQFLLWYDEGEERNRGNFPPRFSGRQFPNYSSELNVNALELEDSALYLCASSQERGGTQYFGPGTRLTVL.

V gene TRBV7-8 combines with J gene TRBJ2-3; D is possibly TRBD2 (6 bases). V lost 1 base to trimming and J lost 2 bases, with 10 bases between them. This CDR3 is 15 amino acids long. Germline CDR1 and CDR2: SGHVS and FQNEAQ. CDR3 DNA sequence: TGTGCCAGCAGCTTAGACCCGGGACTCACAGATACGCAGTATTTT. Residues: CASSLDPGLTDTQYF.

J is TRBJ2-7 and V is TRBV27; D unclear. The length of the CDR3 is 14 residues. The V gene's germline CDR1 is MNHEY and CDR2 SMNVEV (reference sequence). The V end was cut by 1 base, the J end by 6 bases, with 13 bases between. The CDR3 DNA reads as TGTGCCAGCAGTTTATTACCCGGGTTTAGCGAGCAGTACTTC. This sequence encodes CASSLLPGFSEQYF.

The V call is TRBV4-1, the J call TRBJ2-3; D ambiguous. Trimming removed 3 bases from V and 2 bases from J, with 12 bases in between. Germline V lookup: CDR1 MGHRA, CDR2 YSYEKL. CDR3 length equals 15 residues. This CDR3 is CASSHTILSTDTQYF. The CDR3 DNA reads TGCGCCAGCAGCCACACTATCCTATCCACAGATACGCAGTATTTT.

The chain recombines TRBV7-8 with TRBJ2-2; D is perhaps TRBD2 (6 bases). V gave up 1 base and J gave up 4 bases, with 10 bases separating them. CDR3 size: 15 residues. Germline V gene lookup returns CDR1 SGHVS and CDR2 FQNEAQ. The CDR3 region has the DNA TGTGCCAGCAGCTTAGGGGTTAGCGGCACCGGGGAGCTGTTTTTT. It specifies CASSLGVSGTGELFF.

The genes are TRBV9 and TRBJ2-2; D is possibly TRBD1 (6 bases). Trimming took 2 bases from V and 1 from J, leaving 18 bases between them. CDR3 length: 18 amino acids. Germline values: CDR1 SGDLS, CDR2 YYNGEE. The CDR3, as DNA: TGTGCCAGCAGCGTCCTGGACAGAACCTTAAAGAACACCGGGGAGCTGTTTTTT. Translated, it gives CASSVLDRTLKNTGELFF.

In its sample, this clone was seen once. This sequence joins TRBV15 and TRBJ1-2; 7 bases match TRBD1. The length of the CDR3 is 18 residues. Germline V CDR1 and CDR2: LNHNV, YYDKDF (reference sequence). The V gene end was trimmed by 2 bases and the J gene end by 1 base; junction bases not matched to a gene: 13. In DNA, the CDR3 is TGTGCCACCAGCAGAAACTCTCAGGCAGGGGGAGGTAACTATGGCTACACCTTC. It codes for CATSRNSQAGGGNYGYTF.

The V and J genes are TRBV9 and TRBJ2-7; TRBD1 might be the D (5 bases). The CDR3 is 14 amino acids. V was cut by 3 bases and J by 5 bases, with 15 bases left in between. Germline V gene data show CDR1 as SGDLS and CDR2 as YYNGEE. As DNA, the CDR3 is TGTGCCAGCAGCGCACCCGACATCAGGGACGAGCAGTACTTC. This gives the protein CASSAPDIRDEQYF.

The chain carries TRBV6-1 and TRBJ2-7; D is possibly TRBD2 (5 bases). CDR1 is MNHNS and CDR2 is SASEGT in the germline V gene. There are 13 residues in the CDR3. Deletions cut 2 bases from V and 3 bases from J, with 8 bases between. The CDR3, as DNA: TGTGCCAGCAGTGAAACCGGGATCTACGAGCAGTACTTC. As protein: CASSETGIYEQYF.

The chain joins TRBV14 to TRBJ1-3; the D is unclear. V shed 0 bases and J shed 0 bases, with 6 bases lying between them. The CDR3 contains 15 residues. The V gene's germline CDR1 is SGHDN and CDR2 FVKESK. This chain's CDR3 is CASSQDSSSGNTIYF. CDR3 DNA: TGTGCCAGCAGCCAAGACAGTTCCTCTGGAAACACCATATATTTT.

The sample holds one count of this clone. The chain recombines TRBV5-1 with TRBJ2-5; D gene uncertain. Germline lookup yields CDR1 SGHRS and CDR2 YFSETQ. V lost 3 bases and J 0 bases, leaving 9 bases between the germline ends. This CDR3 spans 14 amino acids. CDR3 DNA sequence: TGCGCCAGCAGCTCTTTAGAGTACCAAGAGACCCAGTACTTC. Translated: CASSSLEYQETQYF. The full variable domain, completed using reference TRBV5-1 and TRBJ2-5, is KAGVTQTPRYLIKTRGQQVTLSCSPISGHRSVSWYQQTPGQGLQFLFEYFSETQRNKGNFPGRFSGRQFSNSRSEMNVSTLELGDSALYLCASSSLEYQETQYFGPGTRLLVL.

This clone is medium-sized (0.01 to 0.1%) within its sample. This chain links TRBV7-9 with TRBJ1-1; D might be TRBD1 (6 bases). Germline V gene sequence: CDR1 SEHNR, CDR2 FQNEAQ (reference sequence). With 1 base removed from V and 7 bases from J, the gap between germline ends came to 10 bases. The CDR3 is 13 residues long. The CDR3 DNA sequence: TGTGCCAGCAGCTTAGGCAGGGGTGATGAAGCTTTCTTT. As protein: CASSLGRGDEAFF.

This clone was picked up a small number of times. DNA of the CDR3: TGTGCCAGCAGCTTAGAGGGCACTGAAGCTTTCTTT. Its translation is CASSLEGTEAFF. J is TRBJ1-1 and V is TRBV5-5; no firm D call. V dropped 2 bases and J dropped 4 bases, with 6 bases sitting between them. CDR1 is SGHKS, CDR2 YYEKEE, per germline (reference sequence). The CDR3 has 12 residues.

This clone has more than one count but fewer than ten. The V and J genes are TRBV6-5 and TRBJ2-7; D is unclear. This CDR3 is 11 amino acids long. Germline lookup yields CDR1 MNHEY and CDR2 SVGAGI. V was clipped by 7 bases and J by 0 bases, with 4 bases between them. Written as DNA, the CDR3 is TGTGCCAGCACCAGCTCCTACGAGCAGTACTTC. Amino acid sequence: CASTSSYEQYF.

The chain couples TRBV7-2 to TRBJ1-2, with no clear D. The germline V gene encodes CDR1 SGHTA and CDR2 FQGNSA. V was cut by 2 bases and J by 0 bases, with 16 bases left in between. The CDR3 sequence is 17 residues long. CDR3 sequence reads: CASSLNGRAQANYGYTF. The CDR3 coding sequence is TGTGCCAGCAGCTTAAATGGAAGAGCCCAGGCTAACTATGGCTACACCTTC.

This clone turned up a few times. The chain uses TRBV27 and TRBJ1-1; D not certain. Trimming pared 5 bases from V and 4 bases from J, leaving 11 bases between. The germline V gene encodes CDR1 MNHEY and CDR2 SMNVEV (reference sequence). This CDR3 is 13 amino acids long. In nucleotides, the CDR3 is TGTGCCAGCAGTCTGGCCATTGGCACTGAAGCTTTCTTT. Translating gives CASSLAIGTEAFF.

The V gene is TRBV7-9, the J gene TRBJ1-4, with 7 bases aligning to TRBD1. Trimming removed 3 bases from V and 4 bases from J; junction bases left unmatched: 2. The CDR3 totals 14 residues. Germline CDR1 SEHNR, CDR2 FQNEAQ (reference sequence). CDR3 bases: TGTGCCAGCAGCTTTACAGGGGTTAATGAAAAACTGTTTTTT. This codes for CASSFTGVNEKLFF.